This T cell receptor beta chain was sequenced during a study of blood T cell repertoires in COVID-19. Study as a whole: Acute-phase and convalescent COVID-19 samples originated in the United States, Italy and Spain. Sources were T cells, B-cell-depleted T cells, or PBMCs; the material itself was cDNA or gDNA.

V dropped 5 bases and J dropped 2; count of bases not matched to a gene: 3. This CDR3 region has 14 residues. From germline, CDR1 is SGHTA and CDR2 FQGNSA. As to this clone: This same CDR3 is encoded by further DNA sequences in the sample.

Per the authors' pipeline: Amplification of reference gene primers provided the estimated nucleated cell counts. Clones were read by immunoSEQ multiplex PCR, and TCRdb kept only the in-frame ones, dropping some. The DNA was the basis for D and trimming; V, J and clone size are from that table. Among 220,000 or so clones listed, about four fifths were seen once. The sequence was obtained from a woman aged 55-70 years with acute or convalescent COVID-19. The sequenced sample was peripheral blood. The chain uses TRBV7-2 and TRBJ2-7, with 10 bases matching TRBD2. This CDR3 is CASSLTSGAYEQYF. In DNA, the CDR3 is TGTGCCAGCAGCCTAACTAGCGGGGCCTACGAGCAGTACTTC.